This T cell receptor beta chain appears in the sequencing data of a study of T cells in Graves' hyperthyroidism and ophthalmopathy. Study-wide results and caveats: Blood held most thyroid clonotypes expanded above 0.001 frequency.

The CDR3 regions of TCR beta were amplified from RNA transcripts. When the TCR CDR3 underwent first-round RT-PCR, the HTBI primer set was used. TCRdb fed the multiplex PCR reads into MiXCR, producing one record per CDR3 protein. In the table there are roughly 570,000 distinct CDR3 sequences, more than 45% of which are singletons. V dropped 4 bases and J dropped 1 base, with 5 bases sitting between them. CDR3 size: 13 residues. The germline V gene encodes CDR1 ENHRY and CDR2 SYGVKD. Patients with uncontrolled infections, other autoimmune diseases, pregnancy or lactation were excluded. Clinical symptoms, serum thyroxine, TRAb, thyroid ultrasound and orbital computed tomography informed diagnoses. This clonotype was recorded many times. Its antigen is not known.

The sample taken for sequencing was peripheral blood or thyroid tissue (not recorded which). This TCR was sampled from an adult woman with Graves' disease, either hyperthyroidism or ophthalmopathy (not recorded which). The chain uses TRBV10-3 and TRBJ1-5, with D uncertain. The CDR3 region is CAISGTSNQPQHF. In nucleotides, the CDR3 is TGTGCCATCAGTGGGACGAGCAATCAGCCCCAGCATTTT.